This TCR beta chain was retrieved from a study of blood T cell repertoires in COVID-19. This table comes from immunoSEQ multiplex PCR, and its TCRdb copy is limited to in-frame clones, with some not included. The profile shows 200,000 to 250,000 clones, 70% to 90% of them singletons. Trimming took 7 bases from V and 1 from J; bases not matched to a gene: 3. Germline V gives CDR1 SQVTM, CDR2 ANQGSEA. This CDR3 is 12 amino acids long. Allocation to cohorts depended on clinical history reported by the participants. Symptom resolution, clearance, or two negative PCRs marked donors in Cohort 3 as recovered.

The gene calls are TRBV29-1 and TRBJ2-7, with 8 positions matching TRBD1. The TCR was taken from a man in his thirties or forties who had recovered from COVID-19. The specimen was PBMCs or T cells enriched from blood (not recorded which). CDR3 bases: TGCAGCGGACAGGGGCCATCCTACGAGCAGTACTTC. Translation: CSGQGPSYEQYF.